This T cell receptor beta chain was identified in a study of radiotherapy plus CTLA-4 blockade in lung cancer. There are 15 residues in the CDR3. V was pared by 0 bases and J by 4 bases, with 4 bases of the junction left unmatched. CDR1 is SGHRS, CDR2 YFSETQ, per germline. This clone turned up a few times. Other DNA sequences in the same sample also yield this CDR3. Assay: immunoSEQ multiplex PCR; the TCRdb copy retains only in-frame clones and omits some. The repertoire holds about 64,000 clones, about 70% seen once, with about 8.5% in the top ten. This specimen consisted of peripheral blood, obtained from a patient treated with radiotherapy plus ipilimumab. The TCR sequence derives from a human donor with non-small cell lung cancer whose response to radiotherapy plus ipilimumab could not be evaluated. The V call is TRBV5-1, the J call TRBJ1-5; 7 bases match TRBD1. CDR3 region: CASSLAPGGNQPQHF. CDR3 DNA: TGCGCCAGCAGCTTGGCGCCAGGGGGGAATCAGCCCCAGCATTTT.